Presented here are 30 T cell receptor beta chains from one specimen sequenced in a study of OX40 agonist ivuxolimab in advanced cancers. Sequencing was performed with immunoSEQ multiplex PCR; in TCRdb, only in-frame clones are kept and a portion is missing. The sample lists 40,000 to 60,000 clones, roughly 81% seen once, with more than 5.5% in the top ten. The material sequenced was CD4+ or CD8+ T cells sorted from blood, taken in a trial of the OX40 agonist ivuxolimab. The receptors stem from an adult with an advanced solid tumor such as melanoma, head and neck, liver or kidney cancer.

The J gene is TRBJ2-1, the V gene TRBV27; 12 bases are shared with TRBD2. With 3 bases clipped from V and 8 bases from J, the junction kept 8 bases outside the gene matches. Germline V gene sequence: CDR1 MNHEY, CDR2 SMNVEV (reference sequence). The CDR3 is 16 amino acids. For the CDR3, the DNA is TGTGCCAGCAGTTTCCTAGCGGGAGGGCTTAATGATGAGCAGTTCTTC. This codes for CASSFLAGGLNDEQFF.

A note on this clone: Other DNA sequences in this sample translate to the same CDR3. The rearrangement joins TRBV5-1 to TRBJ2-3; D unresolved. Germline loops: CDR1 SGHRS, CDR2 YFSETQ. The CDR3 runs 15 residues. Between the trimmed V and J ends, which lost 1 base and 0 bases, there was a span of 9 bases. CDR3 sequence reads: CASSLSPTSTDTQYF. The DNA of the CDR3 is TGCGCCAGCAGCTTGTCCCCGACTAGCACAGATACGCAGTATTTT.

The chain links TRBV7-9 to TRBJ2-1, with TRBD2 identical over 11 bases. This CDR3 has 13 amino acids. Trimming removed 3 bases from V and 13 bases from J; junction bases left unmatched: 5. Germline V gene data show CDR1 as SEHNR and CDR2 as FQNEAQ (reference sequence). The CDR3 protein is CASSFRLAGQQFF. CDR3 nucleotide sequence: TGTGCCAGCAGCTTCCGACTAGCGGGACAACAGTTCTTC.

This clone was observed a few times. This chain joins TRBV5-1 and TRBJ2-2; D is uncertain. Trimming shortened V by 5 bases and J by 1 base, and 12 bases separated the two germline ends. Germline CDR1 is SGHRS and CDR2 is YFSETQ. The CDR3 extends over 15 amino acids. Here the CDR3 DNA reads TGCGCCAGCAGGATCAGGACGGAGAACACCGGGGAGCTGTTTTTT. Translated, it gives CASRIRTENTGELFF.

This clone was counted a single time. The genes are TRBV6-1 and TRBJ2-7, with 7 bases fitting TRBD1. The V gene's germline CDR1 is MNHNS and CDR2 SASEGT. This CDR3 comprises 14 residues. The V gene end was trimmed by 6 bases and the J gene end by 2 bases; junction bases not matched to a gene: 7. CDR3 DNA: TGTGCCAGCAGGAACCGACAGGGTACCTACGAGCAGTACTTC. Translating it yields CASRNRQGTYEQYF.

The J gene is TRBJ2-7, the V gene TRBV14; no firm D call. Trimming took off 0 bases at V and 7 bases at J, with 10 bases between the two ends. Germline values: CDR1 SGHDN, CDR2 FVKESK. The CDR3 contains 13 residues. The CDR3 DNA is TGTGCCAGCAGCCAAGATTCTGGGCGGGAGCAGTACTTC. Translated: CASSQDSGREQYF.

The chain links TRBV7-2 to TRBJ1-2; D is possibly TRBD1 (5 bases). The CDR3 is 14 amino acids. V lost 4 bases and J lost 1, with 10 bases in between. The germline V gene encodes CDR1 SGHTA and CDR2 FQGNSA. CDR3 residues: CASSSRGDNYGYTF. The CDR3 DNA follows: TGTGCCAGCAGCTCAAGGGGCGATAACTATGGCTACACCTTC.

In its sample, this clone was seen once. The rearrangement uses TRBV7-8 and TRBJ2-3; weak D call: TRBD1 (6 bases). The CDR3 covers 17 residues. Trimming removed 5 bases at V and 2 bases at J, with 20 bases between. Germline loops: CDR1 SGHVS, CDR2 FQNEAQ. The CDR3 DNA sequence: TGTGCCAGCAGCAAAGACAGGCCCCCTTATACCACAGATACGCAGTATTTT. It encodes CASSKDRPPYTTDTQYF.

The chain couples TRBV7-9 to TRBJ2-1, with TRBD2 matching over 8 bases. The CDR3 spans 15 residues. Germline V gene data show CDR1 as SEHNR and CDR2 as FQNEAQ (reference sequence). After removal of 5 bases from V and 9 bases from J, the junction contained 12 bases not matched to a gene. Written as DNA, the CDR3 is TGTGCCAGCAGCCCCCCGGGACTAGTCTTGGGTGAGCAGTTCTTC. Its protein product is CASSPPGLVLGEQFF. Looking up the rest from reference TRBV7-9 and TRBJ2-1 gives the full variable domain: DTGVSQNPRHKITKRGQNVTFRCDPISEHNRLYWYRQTLGQGPEFLTYFQNEAQLEKSRLLSDRFSAERPKGSFSTLEIQRTEQGDSAMYLCASSPPGLVLGEQFFGPGTRLTVL.

The V and J genes are TRBV19 and TRBJ2-4, with D possibly matching TRBD2 (5 bases). Trimming cost V 3 bases and J 1 base, with 10 bases left between them. The germline V gene has CDR1 LNHDA and CDR2 SQIVND (reference sequence). The CDR3 consists of 15 residues. In DNA, the CDR3 is TGTGCCAGTAGTATTCTAAGAGGGGCCAAAAACATTCAGTACTTC. It encodes CASSILRGAKNIQYF.

The J gene is TRBJ1-2, the V gene TRBV5-1, with D hard to call. This CDR3 is built from 13 residues. V dropped 2 bases and J dropped 4 bases, with 9 bases sitting between them. Germline CDR1 and CDR2: SGHRS and YFSETQ. The CDR3 is CASSLETSYGYTF. As DNA, the CDR3 is TGCGCCAGCAGCTTAGAGACCAGCTATGGCTACACCTTC.

The chain has TRBV7-9 and TRBJ2-2; 10 bases match TRBD2. V trimming: 4 bases; J trimming: 4 bases; junction bases outside the gene matches: 6. Germline V gives CDR1 SEHNR, CDR2 FQNEAQ (reference sequence). CDR3 length equals 16 residues. The CDR3 region is CASSSSGRFSTGELFF. The DNA of the CDR3 is TGTGCCAGCAGCTCTAGCGGGAGATTTAGCACCGGGGAGCTGTTTTTT. Full variable domain (remainder filled in from reference TRBV7-9 and TRBJ2-2): DTGVSQNPRHKITKRGQNVTFRCDPISEHNRLYWYRQTLGQGPEFLTYFQNEAQLEKSRLLSDRFSAERPKGSFSTLEIQRTEQGDSAMYLCASSSSGRFSTGELFFGEGSRLTVL.

This chain links TRBV11-3 with TRBJ1-3; the D gene is possibly TRBD1 (5 bases). CDR3 length: 17 amino acids. The V end was cut by 5 bases, the J end by 1 base, with 18 bases between. CDR1 and CDR2 (germline): SGHNT, YENEEA. CDR3 DNA: TGTGCCAGCAGCCGTCAAGGCGGGGGATCATCTGGAAACACCATATATTTT. Translating gives CASSRQGGGSSGNTIYF.

V is TRBV19 and J is TRBJ1-5, with unresolved D. Germline V CDR1 and CDR2: LNHDA, SQIVND (reference sequence). This CDR3 is built from 15 residues. Trimming shortened V by 6 bases and J by 0 bases, and 12 bases separated the two germline ends. The CDR3 sequence is CASSLQRNSNQPQHF. DNA for the CDR3: TGTGCCAGTAGCCTGCAGAGAAATAGCAATCAGCCCCAGCATTTT.

CDR3 sequence reads: CSVEGQGGDTQYF. In DNA form, the CDR3 reads TGCAGCGTTGAGGGACAGGGTGGAGATACGCAGTATTTT. The chain is built from TRBV29-1 and TRBJ2-3, with 9 bases identical to TRBD1. V lost 3 bases, J lost 5 bases, and 3 bases stayed unmatched. Germline CDR1 reads SQVTM; CDR2 reads ANQGSEA. The CDR3 is 13 residues long.

The chain employs TRBV5-1 and TRBJ2-2; TRBD1 matches at 9 bases. CDR1 SGHRS and CDR2 YFSETQ come from the germline V gene. After removal of 5 bases from V and 3 bases from J, the junction contained 2 bases not matched to a gene. This CDR3 is built from 14 residues. In DNA form, the CDR3 reads TGCGCCAGCAGGACAGGGGGAGACACCGGGGAGCTGTTTTTT. This encodes CASRTGGDTGELFF.

The chain links TRBV11-2 to TRBJ2-3, with a tentative D call TRBD1 (6 bases). Between the trimmed V and J ends, which lost 1 base and 3 bases, there was a span of 14 bases. CDR1 SGHAT and CDR2 FQNNGV come from the germline V gene. CDR3 length: 16 amino acids. The CDR3: CASSLAQQGLTDTQYF. The CDR3 DNA sequence: TGTGCCAGCAGCTTAGCTCAACAGGGATTAACAGATACGCAGTATTTT.

There are a few counts of this clone. The chain carries TRBV6-5 and TRBJ1-2, with 10 bases matching TRBD1. The CDR3 has 14 amino acids. The J segment lost 4 bases and the V segment lost 4 bases, leaving 3 bases of the junction unmatched. Germline CDR1 MNHEY, CDR2 SVGAGI. The CDR3: CASSWGQGTYGYTF. For the CDR3, the DNA is TGTGCCAGCAGTTGGGGACAGGGGACCTATGGCTACACCTTC.

The rearrangement joins TRBV7-9 to TRBJ1-2; D is unresolved. Germline values: CDR1 SEHNR, CDR2 FQNEAQ (reference sequence). V was cut by 1 base and J by 4 bases, with 13 bases left in between. There are 15 residues in the CDR3. This CDR3 is CASSLVDVFGYGYTF. Written as DNA, the CDR3 is TGTGCCAGCAGCTTAGTCGACGTATTCGGCTATGGCTACACCTTC. Combining the CDR3 with reference TRBV7-9 and TRBJ1-2 gives the whole variable domain DTGVSQNPRHKITKRGQNVTFRCDPISEHNRLYWYRQTLGQGPEFLTYFQNEAQLEKSRLLSDRFSAERPKGSFSTLEIQRTEQGDSAMYLCASSLVDVFGYGYTFGSGTRLTVV.

In this sample, this clone turned up once. The chain couples TRBV6-5 to TRBJ2-3; unclear D gene. V was clipped by 4 bases and J by 1 base, with 9 bases between them. Germline V CDR1 and CDR2: MNHEY, SVGAGI. The CDR3 sequence is 14 residues long. The CDR3 reads CASSLRTGTDTQYF. The CDR3 region has the DNA TGTGCCAGCAGTTTGCGGACGGGCACAGATACGCAGTATTTT.

This sequence joins TRBV6-1 and TRBJ1-2; 7 nucleotides match TRBD1. Germline V gene sequence: CDR1 MNHNS, CDR2 SASEGT. The CDR3 spans 15 residues. With 3 bases clipped from V and 4 bases from J, the junction kept 8 bases outside the gene matches. The CDR3 is CASSDPGTATYGYTF. Here the CDR3 DNA reads TGTGCCAGCAGTGATCCCGGGACAGCAACCTATGGCTACACCTTC.

Written as DNA, the CDR3 is TGTGCCAGCAGCCTTGGACAGGGGGCGATTGCGAACACCGGGGAGCTGTTTTTT. Translation: CASSLGQGAIANTGELFF. The chain combines TRBV7-7 with TRBJ2-2; TRBD1 matches 11 bases. Germline V gene data show CDR1 as SSHAT and CDR2 as FNYEAQ (reference sequence). The CDR3 consists of 18 residues. V shed 5 bases, J shed 0 bases, and the junction held 8 bases outside the gene matches. The full variable domain, its missing parts supplied by reference TRBV7-7 and TRBJ2-2, is GAGVSQSPRYKVTKRGQDVTLRCDPISSHATLYWYQQALGQGPEFLTYFNYEAQPDKSGLPSDRFSAERPEGSISTLTIQRTEQRDSAMYRCASSLGQGAIANTGELFFGEGSRLTVL.

The chain employs TRBV6-5 and TRBJ2-3, with 9 positions matching TRBD1. Germline V CDR1 and CDR2: MNHEY, SVGAGI. This CDR3 has 13 residues. V trimming: 6 bases; J trimming: 11 bases; junction bases outside the gene matches: 9. The CDR3 bases are TGTGCCAGCAGGGGCGGACAGGGGTTGGAGCAGTATTTT. This codes for CASRGGQGLEQYF.

This chain joins TRBV6-1 and TRBJ1-2; D not resolved. Looked up from germline, CDR1 is MNHNS and CDR2 is SASEGT. This CDR3 is 14 amino acids long. With 2 bases removed from V and 3 bases from J, the gap between germline ends came to 10 bases. The CDR3 nucleotides read TGTGCCAGCAGTGAACTGGTAGCGGACTATGGCTACACCTTC. The encoded protein is CASSELVADYGYTF.

This clone was recorded only once. The rearrangement links TRBV7-9 to TRBJ2-3, with TRBD2 identical over 7 bases. The CDR3 has 15 residues. From germline, CDR1 is SEHNR and CDR2 FQNEAQ (reference sequence). With V trimmed by 2 bases and J by 6 bases, 8 bases remained unmatched. The CDR3 loop reads CASSLTAGAGDTQYF. The CDR3, as DNA: TGTGCCAGCAGCTTAACCGCGGGAGCTGGGGATACGCAGTATTTT.

Only one count was recorded for this clone. The chain links TRBV14 to TRBJ1-1, with D hard to call. Trimming stripped 4 bases from V and 2 bases from J, with 14 bases between. CDR3 length: 15 amino acids. The germline V gene encodes CDR1 SGHDN and CDR2 FVKESK. This CDR3 is CASSRFSGGNTEAFF. The CDR3 DNA reads TGTGCCAGCAGCCGTTTCTCGGGTGGCAACACTGAAGCTTTCTTT. The full variable domain, with the rest looked up from reference TRBV14 and TRBJ1-1, is EAGVTQFPSHSVIEKGQTVTLRCDPISGHDNLYWYRRVMGKEIKFLLHFVKESKQDESGMPNNRFLAERTGGTYSTLKVQPAELEDSGVYFCASSRFSGGNTEAFFGQGTRLTVV.

J is TRBJ2-2 and V is TRBV7-7; tentatively, D is TRBD2 (7 bases). Germline V gene lookup returns CDR1 SSHAT and CDR2 FNYEAQ (reference sequence). Trimming removed 7 bases from V and 4 bases from J, with 16 bases in between. The CDR3 contains 15 residues. The chain's CDR3 is CASTLGGAGTGELFF. The DNA of the CDR3 is TGTGCCAGCACCCTAGGGGGGGCTGGCACCGGGGAGCTGTTTTTT. Complete variable domain (other parts from reference TRBV7-7 and TRBJ2-2): GAGVSQSPRYKVTKRGQDVTLRCDPISSHATLYWYQQALGQGPEFLTYFNYEAQPDKSGLPSDRFSAERPEGSISTLTIQRTEQRDSAMYRCASTLGGAGTGELFFGEGSRLTVL.

The chain couples TRBV27 to TRBJ2-1; D not certain. V lost 2 bases and J 5 bases, leaving 10 bases between the germline ends. The CDR3 runs 14 residues. Germline CDR1 is MNHEY and CDR2 is SMNVEV (reference sequence). Written as DNA, the CDR3 is TGTGCCAGCAGTTTAAGATCAGCGAACAATGAGCAGTTCTTC. Protein product: CASSLRSANNEQFF.

This chain joins TRBV19 and TRBJ1-4; tentative D call: TRBD1 (5 bases). This CDR3 spans 17 amino acids. V was clipped by 3 bases and J by 4 bases, with 18 bases between them. Germline assignment: CDR1 LNHDA and CDR2 SQIVND (reference sequence). The CDR3 DNA reads as TGTGCCAGTAGTATCATGGGGCGAACCGCCTTTAATGAAAAACTGTTTTTT. Residues: CASSIMGRTAFNEKLFF.

This clone has more than one count but fewer than ten. The chain joins TRBV7-9 to TRBJ1-1; D gene ambiguous. Germline V gives CDR1 SEHNR, CDR2 FQNEAQ (reference sequence). The length of the CDR3 is 17 residues. Trimming took 5 bases from V and 0 from J, leaving 19 bases between them. CDR3 in DNA: TGTGCCAGCAGCCCGCCCCGGCGTTACGCCATGAACACTGAAGCTTTCTTT. This sequence encodes CASSPPRRYAMNTEAFF.